Presented here are 21 T cell receptor beta chains from one specimen sequenced in a study of a mutant IDH1 vaccine in newly diagnosed glioma. Time point of the sample: baseline, week 1 (first vaccination visit). Treatment in this sample: pre-vaccination baseline after standard-of-care therapy. Method: immunoSEQ multiplex PCR; TCRdb's copy keeps in-frame clones and lacks some. The sample has over 55,000 clones, 83% seen once. This sample comprised peripheral blood mononuclear cells (PBMCs), obtained from a glioma patient treated with radiotherapy, temozolomide or both. The receptors originated from a young woman with glioma. Some clones in this sample may be carry-over from other donors' samples.

This clone appeared a few times. The gene calls are TRBV30 and TRBJ1-5, with a weak D call TRBD1 (5 bases). The CDR3 is 13 amino acids. The V gene's germline CDR1 is GTSNPN and CDR2 SVGIG (reference sequence). V gave up 0 bases and J gave up 5 bases, with 8 bases separating them. CDR3 in amino acids: CAWSVGGDQPQHF. In DNA, the CDR3 is TGTGCCTGGAGTGTCGGGGGGGATCAGCCCCAGCATTTT.

The gene calls are TRBV5-1 and TRBJ1-2; D remains ambiguous. CDR1 is SGHRS and CDR2 is YFSETQ in the germline V gene. The CDR3 is made up of 16 amino acids. The V end was cut by 0 bases, the J end by 1 base, with 13 bases between. CDR3 nucleotide sequence: TGCGCCAGCAGCTTGGGGGCGACTGCTATTAACTATGGCTACACCTTC. It codes for CASSLGATAINYGYTF.

This clone was recorded once. CDR3 residues: CASSGGQGSLLRELFF. The CDR3, as DNA: TGTGCCAGCAGTGGGGGACAGGGGAGTTTACTCAGGGAGCTGTTTTTT. This rearrangement joins TRBV25-1 to TRBJ2-2, with 10 bases identical to TRBD1. CDR1 is MGHDK and CDR2 is SYGVNS in the germline V gene. The J segment lost 9 bases and the V segment lost 4 bases, leaving 11 bases of the junction unmatched. The length of the CDR3 is 16 residues. Together with reference TRBV25-1 and TRBJ2-2, the CDR3 gives the full variable domain: EADIYQTPRYLVIGTGKKITLECSQTMGHDKMYWYQQDPGMELHLIHYSYGVNSTEKGDLSSESTVSRIRTEHFPLTLESARPSHTSQYLCASSGGQGSLLRELFFGEGSRLTVL.

The chain has TRBV7-2 and TRBJ2-3; maybe TRBD2 (6 bases). The CDR3 consists of 14 residues. Germline V gene lookup returns CDR1 SGHTA and CDR2 FQGNSA. Trimming cost V 6 bases and J 3 bases, with 13 bases left between them. The CDR3 nucleotides read TGTGCCAGCAGGCTAGCGTTTGGGACAGATACGCAGTATTTT. Amino acid sequence: CASRLAFGTDTQYF.

The rearrangement uses TRBV27 and TRBJ1-2; 9 nucleotides align to TRBD1. In germline, CDR1 is MNHEY, CDR2 SMNVEV (reference sequence). After removal of 5 bases from V and 0 bases from J, the junction contained 7 bases not matched to a gene. CDR3 length equals 16 residues. CDR3 bases: TGTGCCAGCAGTCCGGCCCGGGACAGGGCTAACTATGGCTACACCTTC. Translated: CASSPARDRANYGYTF.

This rearrangement joins TRBV19 to TRBJ2-7; D call uncertain. The V and J ends lost 5 bases and 2 bases respectively, with 13 bases between them. The CDR3 sequence is 14 residues long. Germline loops: CDR1 LNHDA, CDR2 SQIVND (reference sequence). The CDR3 nucleotides are TGTGCCAGTAGTCCAGGCCGGGCAACCTACGAGCAGTACTTC. It encodes CASSPGRATYEQYF.

The chain carries TRBV5-4 and TRBJ2-7, with D perhaps assigned TRBD1 or TRBD2 (6 bases each). Germline CDR1 SGHNT, CDR2 YYREEE (reference sequence). V was pared by 6 bases and J by 2 bases, with 18 bases between. The CDR3 loop spans 15 amino acids. The CDR3 nucleotides read TGTGCCAGCAACAACCCAGGGGAGGTCGCCTACGAGCAGTACTTC. Its translation: CASNNPGEVAYEQYF.

The CDR3 sequence: CASSGFGPQHEQYF. The CDR3 DNA follows: TGTGCCAGCAGCGGATTTGGGCCCCAGCACGAGCAGTACTTC. The chain is built from TRBV5-8 and TRBJ2-7; D gene unclear. V was trimmed by 4 bases and J by 5 bases, leaving 16 bases between them. Germline V gene sequence: CDR1 SGHTS, CDR2 YDEGEE. CDR3 length: 14 residues.

The V gene is TRBV10-3, the J gene TRBJ1-5, with D tentatively TRBD1 (5 bases). The CDR3 is 16 amino acids. Trimming took off 0 bases at V and 2 bases at J, with 11 bases between the two ends. Germline CDR1 ENHRY, CDR2 SYGVKD. CDR3 nucleotide sequence: TGTGCCATCAGTGAGTCTCGGCGGGGGGGCAATCAGCCCCAGCATTTT. Its translation is CAISESRRGGNQPQHF.

A single count supports this clone. The chain combines TRBV9 with TRBJ2-5; D is unclear. Per the germline V gene, CDR1 is SGDLS and CDR2 is YYNGEE. The V and J ends lost 0 bases and 5 bases respectively, with 5 bases between them. This CDR3 has 12 residues. CDR3 DNA: TGTGCCAGCAGCGTAGTCGGGGAGACCCAGTACTTC. Translating gives CASSVVGETQYF.

This chain links TRBV9 with TRBJ2-2; D gene uncertain. V was trimmed by 0 bases and J by 4 bases, leaving 10 bases between them. Germline V gene sequence: CDR1 SGDLS, CDR2 YYNGEE. This CDR3 comprises 15 residues. Here the CDR3 reads CASSVGPGPTGELFF. As DNA, the CDR3 is TGTGCCAGCAGCGTAGGTCCAGGCCCCACCGGGGAGCTGTTTTTT.

This chain joins TRBV10-3 and TRBJ2-6, with D perhaps matching TRBD1 (5 bases). Deletions cut 10 bases from V and 0 bases from J, with 13 bases between. This CDR3 is 15 amino acids long. From germline, CDR1 is ENHRY and CDR2 SYGVKD. For the CDR3, the DNA is TGTGCCACCGCAGGGATTAGCTCTGGGGCCAACGTCCTGACTTTC. Translated: CATAGISSGANVLTF.

This clone was found once. V gene TRBV29-1 combines with J gene TRBJ2-3; a possible D gene is TRBD2 (5 bases). CDR3 size: 13 residues. The germline gives CDR1 SQVTM, CDR2 ANQGSEA. V was clipped by 3 bases and J by 6 bases, with 13 bases between them. CDR3 sequence reads: CSVESGGLDTQYF. DNA for the CDR3: TGCAGCGTTGAGTCAGGAGGTCTCGATACGCAGTATTTT.

Comments on this clone: The same CDR3 also results from other DNA sequences found in this sample. This sequence joins TRBV5-1 and TRBJ2-3; a possible D gene is TRBD2 (6 bases). The ends were cut back, 0 bases at V and 4 bases at J, with 6 bases in the middle. Per germline, CDR1 SGHRS and CDR2 YFSETQ. CDR3 length: 13 amino acids. The CDR3 nucleotides are TGCGCCAGCAGCTTGGGGGGGGCAGATACGCAGTATTTT. This translates into CASSLGGADTQYF.

V and J are TRBV2 and TRBJ2-3, with D perhaps matching TRBD1 or TRBD2 (5 bases each). CDR1 is SNHLY and CDR2 is FYNNEI in the germline V gene. The CDR3 is made up of 14 amino acids. V was shortened by 7 bases and J by 2 bases, with 13 bases between the two germline ends. The DNA of the CDR3 is TGTGCCAGCACCGAGGGGCAGCCCACAGATACGCAGTATTTT. Translated: CASTEGQPTDTQYF.

The V gene is TRBV5-4, the J gene TRBJ2-7; the D is unclear. V gave up 4 bases and J gave up 3 bases, with 8 bases separating them. CDR3 length: 12 amino acids. Germline V gives CDR1 SGHNT, CDR2 YYREEE (reference sequence). The CDR3 DNA reads TGTGCCAGCAGCCTTGACGGCTACGAGCAGTACTTC. Amino acids: CASSLDGYEQYF.

This chain uses TRBV6-4 with TRBJ2-2; no firm D call. CDR3 length: 13 amino acids. Trimming removed 6 bases from V and 1 base from J, with 6 bases in between. CDR1 and CDR2 (germline): MRHNA, SNTAGT. The CDR3 DNA reads TGTGCCAGCAGCGCTCAGAACACCGGGGAGCTGTTTTTT. Translating it yields CASSAQNTGELFF.

A few counts support this clone. The rearrangement uses TRBV7-3 and TRBJ1-1; no reliable D call. Germline V gives CDR1 SGHTA, CDR2 FQGTGA. With 0 bases removed from V and 11 bases from J, the gap between germline ends came to 16 bases. The CDR3 covers 14 residues. CDR3 in DNA: TGTGCCAGCAGCTTAACGGTCAAGGGTGGTTCGGCTTTCTTT. As protein: CASSLTVKGGSAFF.

The chain links TRBV7-9 to TRBJ2-7; D may correspond to TRBD1 or TRBD2 (5 bases each). V was cut by 3 bases and J by 6 bases, with 15 bases left in between. The CDR3 has 14 residues. Germline loops: CDR1 SEHNR, CDR2 FQNEAQ (reference sequence). CDR3 sequence: CASSLGVTISEQYF. CDR3 coding DNA: TGTGCCAGCAGCTTGGGGGTAACCATCTCCGAGCAGTACTTC.

V usage is TRBV30 and J usage is TRBJ1-1, with TRBD1 matching 9 bases. Germline CDR1 reads GTSNPN; CDR2 reads SVGIG (reference sequence). The CDR3 is 16 residues long. The V segment lost 8 bases and the J segment 4 bases; nucleotides outside the gene matches: 17. CDR3 amino acids: CAGMGGTGKVATEAFF. The CDR3 nucleotides are TGTGCCGGTATGGGGGGGACAGGGAAAGTAGCCACTGAAGCTTTCTTT.

CDR3 DNA: TGTGCCTGGTCAGGACAGGGGTATGAGCAGTTCTTC. Its translation: CAWSGQGYEQFF. This chain uses TRBV30 with TRBJ2-1, with 9 bases aligning to TRBD1. The V and J ends lost 5 bases and 8 bases, in that order; junction bases with no gene match: 4. Per germline, CDR1 GTSNPN and CDR2 SVGIG (reference sequence). The CDR3 is made up of 12 amino acids.